What follows are 9 T cell receptor beta chains derived from one specimen sequenced in a study of beta chain features in type 1 diabetes. The antigens these receptors bind are not known. Sequenced material consisted of expressed TCRB transcripts (all of the isolated RNA was reverse transcribed). Some clones are missing from TCRdb's copy, which holds only in-frame ones; the method was immunoSEQ multiplex PCR. The top ten clones hold approximately 0.54% of a sample with 150,000 to 200,000 clones, approximately 7.9% of them seen once. Findings of the study overall: Within each of all four CD4+ subsets, Type 1 diabetes patients had TCRB CDR3s that were moderately but significantly shorter.

Specimen: central memory CD4+ T cells from blood. These TCRs come from a man younger than 30 with type 1 diabetes.

This chain connects TRBV6-4 to TRBJ1-5; no clear D gene. Germline assignment: CDR1 MRHNA and CDR2 SNTAGT. Trimming removed 6 bases from V and 0 bases from J, with 3 bases in between. The CDR3 has 12 amino acids. In nucleotides, the CDR3 is TGTGCCAGCAGACATAGCAATCAGCCCCAGCATTTT. It translates to CASRHSNQPQHF.

This clone was found many times. The chain is built from TRBV4-2 and TRBJ1-3; no clear D. This CDR3 contains 15 residues. CDR1 is LGHNA and CDR2 is YNFKEQ in the germline V gene. Trimming cost V 1 base and J 0 bases, with 7 bases left between them. CDR3 sequence: CASSQVYSSGNTIYF. In DNA form, the CDR3 reads TGTGCCAGCAGCCAAGTTTACAGCTCTGGAAACACCATATATTTT.

This clone was recorded at least ten times. The chain couples TRBV21-1 to TRBJ1-5; the table calls TRBD1, which could not be checked here. TRBV21-1 is a pseudogene. This CDR3 has 13 residues. CDR3 residues: CASSRQGSQPQHF. CDR3 bases: TGTGCCAGCAGTAGACAGGGTTCACAGCCCCAGCATTTT.

In its sample, this clone was seen a few times. This chain connects TRBV28 to TRBJ2-7; perhaps TRBD1 as D (6 bases). Germline loops: CDR1 MDHEN, CDR2 SYDVKM. CDR3 length: 14 amino acids. With 6 bases removed from V and 4 bases from J, the gap between germline ends came to 16 bases. This chain's CDR3 is CASRSGELLYEQYF. The CDR3 bases are TGTGCCAGCAGATCAGGGGAGTTGTTATACGAGCAGTACTTC.

In its sample, this clone was seen many times. This chain connects TRBV13 to TRBJ2-2, with D possibly TRBD1 on 7 matching bases. The CDR3 extends over 14 amino acids. Germline V gene data show CDR1 as PRHDT and CDR2 as FYEKMQ (reference sequence). Between the trimmed V and J ends, which lost 7 bases and 6 bases, there was a span of 15 bases. This CDR3 reads CASIQGGRSGELFF. As DNA, the CDR3 is TGTGCCAGCATCCAGGGGGGACGGTCCGGGGAGCTGTTTTTT.

In its sample, this clone was seen a few times. The chain employs TRBV28 and TRBJ1-4; D gene unclear. Germline V CDR1 and CDR2: MDHEN, SYDVKM. CDR3 size: 13 residues. V was cut by 3 bases and J by 13 bases, with 15 bases left in between. In DNA form, the CDR3 reads TGTGCCAGCAGTTTCCTCTCGGGAGTAGGACTGTTTTTT. This gives the protein CASSFLSGVGLFF.

This clone showed up just a few times. J is TRBJ1-1 and V is TRBV18; D is uncertain. This CDR3 has 15 amino acids. Trimming took off 0 bases at V and 6 bases at J, with 14 bases between the two ends. CDR1 and CDR2 (germline): KGHSH, LQKENI. CDR3 nucleotide sequence: TGTGCCAGCTCACCACCGGTGCCCAGAGACTCTGAAGCTTTCTTT. It is translated as CASSPPVPRDSEAFF.

In DNA form, the CDR3 reads TGTGCCAGCTCACCACAAGCCAATGGGAACACTGAAGCTTTCTTT. Its protein product is CASSPQANGNTEAFF. The V and J genes are TRBV18 and TRBJ1-1; no definite D call. The CDR3 extends over 15 amino acids. V shed 1 base and J shed 1 base, with 10 bases lying between them. Germline CDR1 reads KGHSH; CDR2 reads LQKENI.

This clone has just a few counts. The CDR3 spells CASSSRGREETQYF. The CDR3 bases are TGTGCCAGCAGTTCGCGCGGGCGGGAAGAGACCCAGTACTTC. The V and J genes are TRBV28 and TRBJ2-5, with a tentative D call TRBD2 (5 bases). Trimming pared 4 bases from V and 3 bases from J, leaving 12 bases between. CDR3 length: 14 amino acids. The germline gives CDR1 MDHEN, CDR2 SYDVKM.